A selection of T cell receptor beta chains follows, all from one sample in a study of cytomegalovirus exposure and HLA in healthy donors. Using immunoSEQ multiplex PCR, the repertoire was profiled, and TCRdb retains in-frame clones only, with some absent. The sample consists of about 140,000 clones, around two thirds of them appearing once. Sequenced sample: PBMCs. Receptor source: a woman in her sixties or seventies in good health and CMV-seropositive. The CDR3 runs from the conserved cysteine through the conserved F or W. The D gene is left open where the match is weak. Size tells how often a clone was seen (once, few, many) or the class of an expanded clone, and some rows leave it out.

CDR3 protein: CASSEGGGNTEAFF
CDR3 DNA: TGCGCCAGCAGCGAAGGGGGGGGGAACACTGAAGCTTTCTTT
CDR3 length: 14
J gene: TRBJ1-1
D gene: -
clone size: -
V gene: TRBV5-1

CDR3 protein: CASSFGLAGGTDTQYF
CDR3 DNA: TGCGCCAGCAGCTTCGGACTAGCGGGAGGCACAGATACGCAGTATTTT
CDR3 length: 16
J gene: TRBJ2-3
D gene: TRBD2
clone size: -
V gene: TRBV5-1

CDR3 protein: CASSDGGNEQFF
CDR3 DNA: TGCGCCAGCAGTGATGGCGGGAATGAGCAGTTCTTC
CDR3 length: 12
J gene: TRBJ2-1
D gene: -
clone size: -
V gene: TRBV10-1

CDR3 protein: CASSAPRGGPYEQYF
CDR3 DNA: TGTGCCAGCAGCGCCCCACGAGGAGGCCCCTACGAGCAGTACTTC
CDR3 length: 15
J gene: TRBJ2-7
D gene: -
clone size: once
V gene: TRBV9

CDR3 protein: CASSRQLLEYGYTF
CDR3 DNA: TGTGCCAGCAGCCGACAGTTACTGGAGTATGGCTACACCTTC
CDR3 length: 14
J gene: TRBJ1-2
D gene: -
clone size: once
V gene: TRBV6-5

CDR3 protein: CASSPPTYEQYF
CDR3 DNA: TGTGCCAGCTCACCACCCACTTACGAGCAGTACTTC
CDR3 length: 12
J gene: TRBJ2-7
D gene: -
clone size: -
V gene: TRBV18

CDR3 protein: CASSLAAGWINSNQPQHF
CDR3 DNA: TGTGCCAGCAGCTTGGCCGCGGGCTGGATAAATAGCAATCAGCCCCAGCATTTT
CDR3 length: 18
J gene: TRBJ1-5
D gene: -
clone size: few
V gene: TRBV5-8

CDR3 protein: CASSLGQGAISNQPQHF
CDR3 DNA: TGTGCCAGCAGCTTGGGACAGGGGGCAATTAGCAATCAGCCCCAGCATTTT
CDR3 length: 17
J gene: TRBJ1-5
D gene: TRBD1
clone size: -
V gene: TRBV5-5

CDR3 protein: CAISDGGYGYTF
CDR3 DNA: TGTGCCATCAGTGACGGGGGGTATGGCTACACCTTC
CDR3 length: 12
J gene: TRBJ1-2
D gene: -
clone size: -
V gene: TRBV10-3

CDR3 protein: CATTGGPGNTIYF
CDR3 DNA: TGTGCCACCACAGGGGGACCTGGAAACACCATATATTTT
CDR3 length: 13
J gene: TRBJ1-3
D gene: TRBD1
clone size: -
V gene: TRBV10-3

CDR3 protein: CASSLSGGQETQYF
CDR3 DNA: TGTGCCAGCAGCTTATCAGGGGGACAAGAGACCCAGTACTTC
CDR3 length: 14
J gene: TRBJ2-5
D gene: TRBD1
clone size: -
V gene: TRBV7-2

CDR3 protein: CASSFTGMNTEAFF
CDR3 DNA: TGTGCCAGCAGTTTCACAGGGATGAACACTGAAGCTTTCTTT
CDR3 length: 14
J gene: TRBJ1-1
D gene: -
clone size: -
V gene: TRBV27

CDR3 protein: CASSLTSGRSTDTQYF
CDR3 DNA: TGTGCCAGCAGCTTGACTAGCGGGAGATCCACAGATACGCAGTATTTT
CDR3 length: 16
J gene: TRBJ2-3
D gene: TRBD2
clone size: -
V gene: TRBV5-7

CDR3 protein: CASSFSASGRSGELFF
CDR3 DNA: TGTGCCAGCAGCTTTTCCGCTAGCGGGAGATCCGGGGAGCTGTTTTTT
CDR3 length: 16
J gene: TRBJ2-2
D gene: TRBD2
clone size: -
V gene: TRBV11-3

CDR3 protein: CASSVLGTVDNTGELFF
CDR3 DNA: TGTGCCAGCAGCGTACTTGGGACAGTAGACAACACCGGGGAGCTGTTTTTT
CDR3 length: 17
J gene: TRBJ2-2
D gene: TRBD1
clone size: -
V gene: TRBV9

CDR3 protein: CASWGLNYGYTF
CDR3 DNA: TGTGCCAGCTGGGGACTCAACTATGGCTACACCTTC
CDR3 length: 12
J gene: TRBJ1-2
D gene: -
clone size: -
V gene: TRBV6-5

CDR3 protein: CASSSTGKGNTIYF
CDR3 DNA: TGTGCCAGCAGCTCGACAGGGAAAGGAAACACCATATATTTT
CDR3 length: 14
J gene: TRBJ1-3
D gene: TRBD1
clone size: -
V gene: TRBV5-6

CDR3 protein: CASSLELAPTYEQYF
CDR3 DNA: TGTGCCAGCAGTTTAGAATTAGCGCCTACCTACGAGCAGTACTTC
CDR3 length: 15
J gene: TRBJ2-7
D gene: -
clone size: -
V gene: TRBV28

CDR3 protein: CASSLYFKNTEAFF
CDR3 DNA: TGTGCCAGCAGTTTATACTTCAAGAACACTGAAGCTTTCTTT
CDR3 length: 14
J gene: TRBJ1-1
D gene: -
clone size: -
V gene: TRBV27

CDR3 protein: CAITNNGQGYGYTF
CDR3 DNA: TGTGCCATCACTAATAATGGACAAGGGTATGGCTACACCTTC
CDR3 length: 14
J gene: TRBJ1-2
D gene: -
clone size: -
V gene: TRBV10-3

CDR3 protein: CASSQGVIGLAGGLRETQYF
CDR3 DNA: TGCGCCAGCAGCCAAGGAGTTATTGGACTAGCGGGAGGGTTGAGGGAGACCCAGTACTTC
CDR3 length: 20
J gene: TRBJ2-5
D gene: TRBD2
clone size: -
V gene: TRBV5-1

CDR3 protein: CSVQPGTSGRGETQYF
CDR3 DNA: TGCAGCGTTCAGCCCGGGACTAGCGGGAGAGGGGAGACCCAGTACTTC
CDR3 length: 16
J gene: TRBJ2-5
D gene: TRBD2
clone size: -
V gene: TRBV29-1

CDR3 protein: CASSLQGGTGELFF
CDR3 DNA: TGTGCCAGCAGTTTGCAGGGGGGCACCGGGGAGCTGTTTTTT
CDR3 length: 14
J gene: TRBJ2-2
D gene: -
clone size: -
V gene: TRBV28

CDR3 protein: CASSKRGSRTEAFF
CDR3 DNA: TGTGCCAGCAGCAAAAGGGGGTCGCGCACTGAAGCTTTCTTT
CDR3 length: 14
J gene: TRBJ1-1
D gene: -
clone size: -
V gene: TRBV5-6

CDR3 protein: CASSVPGLGSSGNTIYF
CDR3 DNA: TGTGCCAGCAGCGTCCCGGGACTGGGGTCCTCTGGAAACACCATATATTTT
CDR3 length: 17
J gene: TRBJ1-3
D gene: -
clone size: -
V gene: TRBV7-9

CDR3 protein: CASTVGTRGTQYF
CDR3 DNA: TGTGCCAGCACTGTAGGGACCAGGGGGACCCAGTACTTC
CDR3 length: 13
J gene: TRBJ2-5
D gene: -
clone size: -
V gene: TRBV2

CDR3 protein: CASRPDRERPQHF
CDR3 DNA: TGTGCCAGCAGACCCGACAGGGAGCGGCCCCAGCATTTT
CDR3 length: 13
J gene: TRBJ1-5
D gene: TRBD1
clone size: -
V gene: TRBV6-5

CDR3 protein: CASSLVQGGSPLHF
CDR3 DNA: TGTGCCAGCAGCTTAGTCCAGGGCGGTTCACCCCTCCACTTT
CDR3 length: 14
J gene: TRBJ1-6
D gene: -
clone size: -
V gene: TRBV7-9

CDR3 protein: CASNRGPSSYEQYF
CDR3 DNA: TGTGCCAGCAACAGGGGACCCTCCTCCTACGAGCAGTACTTC
CDR3 length: 14
J gene: TRBJ2-7
D gene: TRBD1
clone size: -
V gene: TRBV11-2

CDR3 protein: CASSPYVTDTQYF
CDR3 DNA: TGTGCCAGCAGCCCCTACGTTACAGATACGCAGTATTTT
CDR3 length: 13
J gene: TRBJ2-3
D gene: -
clone size: -
V gene: TRBV7-2

CDR3 protein: CASSSRGGSQPQHF
CDR3 DNA: TGTGCCAGCAGTTCACGAGGAGGTAGTCAGCCCCAGCATTTT
CDR3 length: 14
J gene: TRBJ1-5
D gene: -
clone size: -
V gene: TRBV6-5

CDR3 protein: CSATGVGGYTF
CDR3 DNA: TGCAGTGCTACAGGGGTGGGCGGCTACACCTTC
CDR3 length: 11
J gene: TRBJ1-2
D gene: -
clone size: few
V gene: TRBV20-1

CDR3 protein: CASSLGRVETQYF
CDR3 DNA: TGTGCCAGCAGCTTAGGCAGGGTAGAGACCCAGTACTTC
CDR3 length: 13
J gene: TRBJ2-5
D gene: -
clone size: -
V gene: TRBV7-2

CDR3 protein: CAWRRQGGIRYGYTF
CDR3 DNA: TGTGCCTGGAGGAGACAGGGGGGTATTAGATATGGCTACACCTTC
CDR3 length: 15
J gene: TRBJ1-2
D gene: TRBD1
clone size: -
V gene: TRBV30

CDR3 protein: CASRSLSGITYEQYF
CDR3 DNA: TGTGCCAGCAGATCCCTTAGCGGGATCACCTACGAGCAGTACTTC
CDR3 length: 15
J gene: TRBJ2-7
D gene: TRBD2
clone size: -
V gene: TRBV2

CDR3 protein: CASSRFTANTEAFF
CDR3 DNA: TGTGCCAGCAGCCGCTTCACAGCGAACACTGAAGCTTTCTTT
CDR3 length: 14
J gene: TRBJ1-1
D gene: -
clone size: few
V gene: TRBV2

CDR3 protein: CASTLDRGFTGELFF
CDR3 DNA: TGTGCCAGCACTTTGGACAGGGGGTTCACCGGGGAGCTGTTTTTT
CDR3 length: 15
J gene: TRBJ2-2
D gene: TRBD1
clone size: -
V gene: TRBV2

CDR3 protein: CASSVAGVNEQFF
CDR3 DNA: TGTGCCAGCAGTGTAGCGGGAGTAAATGAGCAGTTCTTC
CDR3 length: 13
J gene: TRBJ2-1
D gene: TRBD2
clone size: -
V gene: TRBV2

CDR3 protein: CASSLPGTSGSRETQYF
CDR3 DNA: TGTGCCAGCAGTTTACCTGGGACTAGCGGGAGTAGGGAGACCCAGTACTTC
CDR3 length: 17
J gene: TRBJ2-5
D gene: TRBD2
clone size: few
V gene: TRBV28

CDR3 protein: CASREGLAGAYNEQFF
CDR3 DNA: TGTGCCAGCAGGGAGGGACTAGCGGGGGCCTACAATGAGCAGTTCTTC
CDR3 length: 16
J gene: TRBJ2-1
D gene: TRBD2
clone size: -
V gene: TRBV6-6

CDR3 protein: CASSPPGQLSYGYTF
CDR3 DNA: TGTGCCAGCTCACCACCGGGACAGCTCTCTTACGGCTACACCTTC
CDR3 length: 15
J gene: TRBJ1-2
D gene: TRBD1
clone size: -
V gene: TRBV18

CDR3 protein: CASSTARVGELFF
CDR3 DNA: TGTGCCAGCAGCACCGCGCGAGTCGGGGAGCTGTTTTTT
CDR3 length: 13
J gene: TRBJ2-2
D gene: -
clone size: -
V gene: TRBV5-6

CDR3 protein: CASSLGLGPNFYYGYTF
CDR3 DNA: TGTGCCAGCAGCTTGGGTCTGGGGCCCAATTTCTACTATGGCTACACCTTC
CDR3 length: 17
J gene: TRBJ1-2
D gene: -
clone size: -
V gene: TRBV5-8

CDR3 protein: CASSLMQGGTDTQYF
CDR3 DNA: TGTGCCAGCAGCTTAATGCAGGGGGGCACAGATACGCAGTATTTT
CDR3 length: 15
J gene: TRBJ2-3
D gene: TRBD1
clone size: -
V gene: TRBV7-9

CDR3 protein: CASSLSIPGTVSSGANVLTF
CDR3 DNA: TGTGCCAGCAGTTTATCGATCCCTGGGACAGTGAGCTCTGGGGCCAACGTCCTGACTTTC
CDR3 length: 20
J gene: TRBJ2-6
D gene: TRBD1
clone size: -
V gene: TRBV27

CDR3 protein: CASSVGLAEGAQYF
CDR3 DNA: TGTGCCAGCAGCGTAGGGCTAGCGGAGGGGGCCCAGTACTTC
CDR3 length: 14
J gene: TRBJ2-5
D gene: -
clone size: -
V gene: TRBV9

CDR3 protein: CASSQETRVLAYEQYF
CDR3 DNA: TGCGCCAGCAGCCAAGAAACGAGGGTTTTGGCCTACGAGCAGTACTTC
CDR3 length: 16
J gene: TRBJ2-7
D gene: -
clone size: few
V gene: TRBV4-1